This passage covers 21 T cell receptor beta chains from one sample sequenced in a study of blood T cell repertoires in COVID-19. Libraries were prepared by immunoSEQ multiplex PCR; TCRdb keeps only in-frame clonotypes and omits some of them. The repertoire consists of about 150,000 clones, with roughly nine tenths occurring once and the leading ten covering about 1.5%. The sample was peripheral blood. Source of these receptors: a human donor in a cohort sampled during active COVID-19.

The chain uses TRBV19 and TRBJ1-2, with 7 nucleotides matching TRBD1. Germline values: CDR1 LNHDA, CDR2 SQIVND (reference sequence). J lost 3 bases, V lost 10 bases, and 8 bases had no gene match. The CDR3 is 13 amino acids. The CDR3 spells CATQTGNYYGYTF. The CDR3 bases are TGTGCCACCCAGACAGGGAATTACTATGGCTACACCTTC.

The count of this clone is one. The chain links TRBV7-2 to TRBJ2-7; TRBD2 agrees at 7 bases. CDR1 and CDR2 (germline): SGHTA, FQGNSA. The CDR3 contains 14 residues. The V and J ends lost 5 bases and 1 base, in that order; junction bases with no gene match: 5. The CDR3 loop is CASSRSGSSYEQYF. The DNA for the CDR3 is TGTGCCAGCAGCCGTAGCGGGTCTTCCTACGAGCAGTACTTC.

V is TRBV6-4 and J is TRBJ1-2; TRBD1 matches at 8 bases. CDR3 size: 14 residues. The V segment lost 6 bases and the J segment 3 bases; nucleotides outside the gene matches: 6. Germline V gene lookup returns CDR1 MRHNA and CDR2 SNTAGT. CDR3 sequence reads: CASSRDRTDYGYTF. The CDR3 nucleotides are TGTGCCAGCAGCCGGGACAGGACAGACTATGGCTACACCTTC.

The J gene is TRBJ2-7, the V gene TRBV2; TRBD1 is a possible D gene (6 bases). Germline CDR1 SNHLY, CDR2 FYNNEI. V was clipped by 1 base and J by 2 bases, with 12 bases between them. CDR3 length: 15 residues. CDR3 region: CASSEGQDGAYEQYF. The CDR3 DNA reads TGTGCCAGCAGTGAAGGACAGGATGGGGCCTACGAGCAGTACTTC. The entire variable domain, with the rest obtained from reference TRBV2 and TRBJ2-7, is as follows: EPEVTQTPSHQVTQMGQEVILRCVPISNHLYFYWYRQILGQKVEFLVSFYNNEISEKSEIFDDQFSVERPDGSNFTLKIRSTKLEDSAMYFCASSEGQDGAYEQYFGPGTRLTVT.

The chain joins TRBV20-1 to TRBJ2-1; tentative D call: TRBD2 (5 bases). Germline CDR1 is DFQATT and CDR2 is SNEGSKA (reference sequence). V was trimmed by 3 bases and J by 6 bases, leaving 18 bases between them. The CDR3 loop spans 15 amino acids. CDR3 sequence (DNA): TGCAGTGCTAGTCTCGCGGGCCGGCTGGCCAATGAGCAGTTCTTC. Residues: CSASLAGRLANEQFF.

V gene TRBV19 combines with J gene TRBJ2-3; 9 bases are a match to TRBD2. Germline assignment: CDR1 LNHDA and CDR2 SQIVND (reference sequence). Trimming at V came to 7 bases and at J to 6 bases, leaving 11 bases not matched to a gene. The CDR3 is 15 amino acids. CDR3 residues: CASNLRRGGFDTQYF. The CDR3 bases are TGTGCCAGTAATCTTCGGCGGGGGGGTTTCGATACGCAGTATTTT.

The CDR3 region has the DNA TGCGCCAGCAGCCAAGATCCTCCAGGAGGGGCCTACACAGATACGCAGTATTTT. Translated, it gives CASSQDPPGGAYTDTQYF. The V call is TRBV4-3, the J call TRBJ2-3, with a possible D match to TRBD2 (6 bases). V lost 0 bases, J lost 2 bases, and 18 bases lay in between. This CDR3 has 18 amino acids. In germline, CDR1 is LGHNA, CDR2 YSLEER.

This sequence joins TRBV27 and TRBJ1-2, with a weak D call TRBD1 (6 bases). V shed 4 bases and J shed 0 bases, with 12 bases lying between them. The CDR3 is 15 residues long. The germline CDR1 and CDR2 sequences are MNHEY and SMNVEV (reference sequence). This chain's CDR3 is CASSYARGPNYGYTF. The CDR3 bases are TGTGCCAGCAGTTACGCCAGGGGCCCTAACTATGGCTACACCTTC.

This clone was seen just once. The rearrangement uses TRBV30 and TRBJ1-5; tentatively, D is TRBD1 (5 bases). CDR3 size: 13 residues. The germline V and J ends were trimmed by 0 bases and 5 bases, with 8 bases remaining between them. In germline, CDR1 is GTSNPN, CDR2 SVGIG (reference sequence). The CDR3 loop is CAWSVNRHQPQHF. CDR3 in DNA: TGTGCCTGGAGTGTAAACAGGCATCAGCCCCAGCATTTT.

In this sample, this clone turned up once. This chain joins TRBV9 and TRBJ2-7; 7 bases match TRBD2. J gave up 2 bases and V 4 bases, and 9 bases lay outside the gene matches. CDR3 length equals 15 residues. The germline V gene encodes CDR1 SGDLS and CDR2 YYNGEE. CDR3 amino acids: CASSLGAGRAYEQYF. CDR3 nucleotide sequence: TGTGCCAGCAGCCTAGGAGCGGGGAGGGCCTACGAGCAGTACTTC.

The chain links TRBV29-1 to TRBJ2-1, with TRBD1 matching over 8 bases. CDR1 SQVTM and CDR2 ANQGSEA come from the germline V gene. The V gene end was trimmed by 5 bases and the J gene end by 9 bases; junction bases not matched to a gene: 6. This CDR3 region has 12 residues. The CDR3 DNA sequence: TGCAGCGTTTCCCCCACAGGGGGTGAGCAGTTCTTC. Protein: CSVSPTGGEQFF.

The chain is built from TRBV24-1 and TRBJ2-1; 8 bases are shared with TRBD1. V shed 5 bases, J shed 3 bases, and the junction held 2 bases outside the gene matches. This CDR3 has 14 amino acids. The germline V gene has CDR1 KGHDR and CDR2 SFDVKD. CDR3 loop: CATSVGTGYNEQFF. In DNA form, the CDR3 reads TGTGCCACCAGTGTTGGGACAGGCTACAATGAGCAGTTCTTC.

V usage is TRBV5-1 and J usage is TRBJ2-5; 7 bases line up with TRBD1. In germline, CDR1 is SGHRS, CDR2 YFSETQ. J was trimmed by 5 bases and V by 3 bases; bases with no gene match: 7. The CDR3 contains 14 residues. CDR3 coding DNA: TGCGCCAGCAGCTCGACAGGGACGGGGGAGACCCAGTACTTC. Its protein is CASSSTGTGETQYF.

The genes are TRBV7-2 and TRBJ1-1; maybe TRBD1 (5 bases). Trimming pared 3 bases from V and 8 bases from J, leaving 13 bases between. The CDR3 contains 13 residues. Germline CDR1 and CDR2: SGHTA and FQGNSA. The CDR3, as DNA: TGTGCCAGCAGCTTGCGGGACCGACGCGAAGCTTTCTTT. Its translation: CASSLRDRREAFF.

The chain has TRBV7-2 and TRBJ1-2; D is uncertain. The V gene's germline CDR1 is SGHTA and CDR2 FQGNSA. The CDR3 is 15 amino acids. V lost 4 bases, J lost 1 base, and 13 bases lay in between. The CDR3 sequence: CASSSESGFNYGYTF. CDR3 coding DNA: TGTGCCAGCAGCTCCGAGTCCGGGTTTAACTATGGCTACACCTTC.

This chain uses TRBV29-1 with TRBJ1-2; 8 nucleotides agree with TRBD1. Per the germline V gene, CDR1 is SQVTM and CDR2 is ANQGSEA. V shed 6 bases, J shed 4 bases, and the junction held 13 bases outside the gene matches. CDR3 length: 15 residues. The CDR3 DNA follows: TGCAGCGTCCAATGGGCCGGGACAGGATTCTATGGCTACACCTTC. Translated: CSVQWAGTGFYGYTF.

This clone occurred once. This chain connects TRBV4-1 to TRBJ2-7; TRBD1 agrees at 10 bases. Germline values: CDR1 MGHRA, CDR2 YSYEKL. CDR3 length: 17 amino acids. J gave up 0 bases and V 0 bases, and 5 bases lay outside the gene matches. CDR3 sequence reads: CASSQDQGTGASYEQYF. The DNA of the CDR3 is TGCGCCAGCAGCCAAGATCAAGGGACAGGGGCCTCCTACGAGCAGTACTTC.

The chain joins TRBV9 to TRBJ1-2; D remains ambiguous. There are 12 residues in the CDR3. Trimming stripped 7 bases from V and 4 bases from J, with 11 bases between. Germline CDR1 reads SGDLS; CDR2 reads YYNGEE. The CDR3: CASWASGYGYTF. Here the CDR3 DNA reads TGTGCCAGCTGGGCGAGCGGCTATGGCTACACCTTC.

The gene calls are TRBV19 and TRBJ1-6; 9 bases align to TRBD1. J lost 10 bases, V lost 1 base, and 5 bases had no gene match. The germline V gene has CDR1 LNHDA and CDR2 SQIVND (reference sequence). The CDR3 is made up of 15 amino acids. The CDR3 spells CASSIGTGDGSPLHF. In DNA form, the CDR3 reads TGTGCCAGTAGTATAGGGACAGGGGACGGCTCACCCCTCCACTTT.

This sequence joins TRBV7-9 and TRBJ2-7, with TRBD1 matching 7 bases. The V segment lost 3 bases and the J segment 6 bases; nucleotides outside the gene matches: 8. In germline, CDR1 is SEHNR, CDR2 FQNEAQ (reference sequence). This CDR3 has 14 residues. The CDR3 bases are TGTGCCAGCAGCTTGGGCGATGACAGGGCCGAGCAGTACTTC. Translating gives CASSLGDDRAEQYF.

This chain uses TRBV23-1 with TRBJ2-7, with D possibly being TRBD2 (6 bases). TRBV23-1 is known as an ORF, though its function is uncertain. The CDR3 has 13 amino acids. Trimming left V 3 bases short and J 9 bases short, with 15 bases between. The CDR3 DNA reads TGCGCCAGCAGTCACCCCCCGCGGGGAAGGCAGTACTTC. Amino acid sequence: CASSHPPRGRQYF.